This TCR beta chain was sequenced for a study of T cells in Graves' hyperthyroidism and ophthalmopathy. With respect to this clonotype: Its antigen is not identified.

RNA transcripts were the template for amplifying TCR beta CDR3 regions. During a first-round RT-PCR of the TCR CDR3, the HTBI primer set was used. TCRdb reprocessed the multiplex PCR reads via MiXCR and lists one record per CDR3 protein. Of approximately 400,000 distinct CDR3 sequences listed, 14% to 15% are singletons. Regarding the study as a whole: Blood held most thyroid clonotypes expanded above 0.001 frequency. Ophthalmopathy and stable hyperthyroidism were told apart by a 13 V-J model.

Patients aged 18 to 65 had newly diagnosed hyperthyroidism of under 2 months' duration. This clonotype originated in a woman aged 25-40 years with Graves' hyperthyroidism. The sample taken for sequencing was blood.

The CDR3 nucleotides are TGCAGTGTAGGCAGGGGGGCAGAGACCCAGTACTTC. This sequence encodes CSVGRGAETQYF. The chain carries TRBV20-1 and TRBJ2-5, with D maybe TRBD1 (7 bases). Germline V gene sequence: CDR1 DFQATT, CDR2 SNEGSKA (reference sequence). V lost 7 bases to trimming and J lost 4 bases, with 13 bases between them. This CDR3 contains 12 residues.